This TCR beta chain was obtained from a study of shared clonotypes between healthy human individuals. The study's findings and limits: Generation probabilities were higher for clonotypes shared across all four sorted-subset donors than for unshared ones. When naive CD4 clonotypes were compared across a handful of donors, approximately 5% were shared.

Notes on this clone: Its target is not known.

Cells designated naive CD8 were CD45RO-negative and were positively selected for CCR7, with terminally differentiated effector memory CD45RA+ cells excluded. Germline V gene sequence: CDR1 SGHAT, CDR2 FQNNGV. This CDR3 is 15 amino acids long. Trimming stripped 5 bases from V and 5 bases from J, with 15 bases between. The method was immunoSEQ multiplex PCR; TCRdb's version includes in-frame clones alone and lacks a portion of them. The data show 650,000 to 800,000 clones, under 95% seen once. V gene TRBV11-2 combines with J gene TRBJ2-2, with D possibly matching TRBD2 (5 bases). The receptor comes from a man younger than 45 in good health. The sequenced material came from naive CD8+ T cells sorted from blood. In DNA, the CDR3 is TGTGCCAGCAGCCCCCCCACTAGTCGGACCGGGGAGCTGTTTTTT. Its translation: CASSPPTSRTGELFF.